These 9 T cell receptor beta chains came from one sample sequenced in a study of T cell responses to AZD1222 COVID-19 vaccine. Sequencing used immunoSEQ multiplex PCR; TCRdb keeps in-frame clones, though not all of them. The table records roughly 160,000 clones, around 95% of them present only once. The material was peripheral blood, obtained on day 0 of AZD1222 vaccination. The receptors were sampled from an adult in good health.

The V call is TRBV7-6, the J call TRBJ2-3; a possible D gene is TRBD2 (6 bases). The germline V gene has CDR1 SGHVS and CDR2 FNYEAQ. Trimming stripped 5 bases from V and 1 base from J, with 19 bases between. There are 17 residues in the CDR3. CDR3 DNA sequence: TGTGCCAGCAGCGAATGGTCTCGCGGGGCGGGCACAGATACGCAGTATTTT. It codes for CASSEWSRGAGTDTQYF.

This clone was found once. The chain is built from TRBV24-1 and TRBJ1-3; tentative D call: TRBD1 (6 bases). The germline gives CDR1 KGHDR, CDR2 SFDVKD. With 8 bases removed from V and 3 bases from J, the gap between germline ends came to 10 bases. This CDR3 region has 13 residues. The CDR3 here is CATTGADGNTIYF. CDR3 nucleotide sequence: TGTGCCACCACAGGGGCAGATGGAAACACCATATATTTT.

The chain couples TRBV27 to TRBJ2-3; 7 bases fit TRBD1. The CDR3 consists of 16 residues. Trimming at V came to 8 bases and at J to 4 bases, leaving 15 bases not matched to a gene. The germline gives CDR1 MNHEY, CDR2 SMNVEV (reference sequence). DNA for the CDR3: TGTGCCAGCCGCCCGAACCCCGACAGGGTGGCAGATACGCAGTATTTT. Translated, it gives CASRPNPDRVADTQYF.

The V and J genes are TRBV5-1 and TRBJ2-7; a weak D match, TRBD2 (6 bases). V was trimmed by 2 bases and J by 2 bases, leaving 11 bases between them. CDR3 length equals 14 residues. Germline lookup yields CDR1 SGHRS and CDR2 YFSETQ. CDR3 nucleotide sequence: TGCGCCAGCAGCTTAGATCGGGGGACCTACGAGCAGTACTTC. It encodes CASSLDRGTYEQYF.

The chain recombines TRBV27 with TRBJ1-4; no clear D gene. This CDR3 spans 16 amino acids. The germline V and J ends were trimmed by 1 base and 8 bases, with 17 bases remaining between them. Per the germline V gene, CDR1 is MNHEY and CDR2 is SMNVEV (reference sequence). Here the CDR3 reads CASSLYSPALREKLFF. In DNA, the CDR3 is TGTGCCAGCAGTTTATATTCACCAGCCCTGAGAGAAAAACTGTTTTTT.

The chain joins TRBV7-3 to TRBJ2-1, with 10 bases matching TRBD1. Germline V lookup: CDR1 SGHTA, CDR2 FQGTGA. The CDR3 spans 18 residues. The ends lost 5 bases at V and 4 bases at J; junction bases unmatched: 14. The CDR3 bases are TGTGCCAGCAGCCCAAGGGGAATTAGACAGGGGGCTTACAATGAGCAGTTCTTC. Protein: CASSPRGIRQGAYNEQFF.

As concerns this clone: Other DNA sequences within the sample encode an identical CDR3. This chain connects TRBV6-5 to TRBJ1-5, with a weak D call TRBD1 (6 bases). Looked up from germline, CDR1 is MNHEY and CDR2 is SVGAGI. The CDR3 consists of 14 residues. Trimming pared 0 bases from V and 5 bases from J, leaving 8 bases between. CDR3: CASSYSRGDQPQHF. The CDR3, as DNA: TGTGCCAGCAGTTACTCCAGGGGAGATCAGCCCCAGCATTTT.

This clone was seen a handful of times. This CDR3 reads CASKSLQRTGSSGNTIYF. In DNA form, the CDR3 reads TGTGCCAGCAAGAGTTTGCAACGGACGGGAAGCTCTGGAAACACCATATATTTT. The chain is built from TRBV11-2 and TRBJ1-3; D is uncertain. Germline lookup yields CDR1 SGHAT and CDR2 FQNNGV. This CDR3 is built from 18 residues. Trimming pared 7 bases from V and 0 bases from J, leaving 22 bases between. The variable domain in full, completed from reference TRBV11-2 and TRBJ1-3, reads EAGVAQSPRYKIIEKRQSVAFWCNPISGHATLYWYQQILGQGPKLLIQFQNNGVVDDSQLPKDRFSAERLKGVDSTLKIQPAKLEDSAVYLCASKSLQRTGSSGNTIYFGEGSWLTVV.

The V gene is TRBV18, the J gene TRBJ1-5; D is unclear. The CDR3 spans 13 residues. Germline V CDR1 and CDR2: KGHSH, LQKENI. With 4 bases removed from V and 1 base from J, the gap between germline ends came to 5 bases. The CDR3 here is CASSQESNQPQHF. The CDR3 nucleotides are TGTGCCAGCTCACAGGAAAGCAATCAGCCCCAGCATTTT.